This T cell receptor beta chain is from a study of T cells in Graves' hyperthyroidism and ophthalmopathy. This CDR3 comprises 12 residues. In germline, CDR1 is SQVTM, CDR2 ANQGSEA. The V end lost 4 bases, the J end lost 6 bases, and 9 bases lay between the germline ends. This clonotype was seen ten or more times. Aged 18 to 65, the patients had hyperthyroidism that was newly diagnosed and had lasted under 2 months. Diagnoses used clinical symptoms, serum thyroxine and TRAb, thyroid ultrasound and orbital computed tomography. From RNA transcripts, TCR beta CDR3 regions were amplified. A set of HTBI primers served as the primers for a first-round RT-PCR of the TCR CDR3. TCRdb fed the multiplex PCR reads into MiXCR, producing one record per CDR3 protein. Of about 560,000 distinct CDR3 sequences listed, about 45% are singletons.

The clonotype originates from a woman younger than 35 with Graves' hyperthyroidism. The sequencing input was peripheral blood or thyroid tissue (not recorded which). The V gene is TRBV29-1, the J gene TRBJ2-2; tentatively, D is TRBD1 (6 bases). The CDR3 here is CSVAGGPGELFF. The CDR3 nucleotides are TGCAGCGTTGCTGGGGGCCCCGGGGAGCTGTTTTTT.